The rows below give T cell receptor beta chains drawn from one sample of a study of blood T cell repertoires in COVID-19. Profiling relied on immunoSEQ multiplex PCR, and the TCRdb table lists in-frame clones only, not all of them. The table lists hundreds of thousands of clones, roughly 90% of them singletons, with roughly 2.6% in the top ten. Sequencing was done on a sample of PBMCs or T cells enriched from blood (not recorded which). The receptors were sampled from a man aged 60-69 years who had recovered from COVID-19. Both conserved end residues are part of each CDR3. D genes are given only for firm matches. Size is stated for part of the rows, as once, few or many counts, or as a class when the clone is expanded.

size	D	V	J	DNA	CDR3
-	TRBD2	TRBV20-1	TRBJ2-1	TGCAGTGCTAGTGACATGGGGAGGACTAGTCTGTTCTTC	CSASDMGRTSLFF
-	-	TRBV24-1	TRBJ2-1	TGTGCCACCAGTGAAGTTCAGGGCGAGCTCAATGAGCAGTTCTTC	CATSEVQGELNEQFF
-	-	TRBV11-3	TRBJ2-2	TGTGCCAGCAGCCCTCGACCAGACTCACCTCGGACCGGGGAGCTGTTTTTT	CASSPRPDSPRTGELFF
-	TRBD1	TRBV5-1	TRBJ2-1	TGCGCCAGCAACCGGGACAGCTCCTACAATGAGCAGTTCTTC	CASNRDSSYNEQFF
-	TRBD2	TRBV7-9	TRBJ2-3	TGTGCCAGCAGCGCTAGCGGGAGTACAGATACGCAGTATTTT	CASSASGSTDTQYF
few	-	TRBV5-1	TRBJ2-7	TGCGCCAGCAGCTTGGGCTCGGGAAACTCCTACGAGCAGTACTTC	CASSLGSGNSYEQYF
-	TRBD1	TRBV24-1	TRBJ2-7	TGTGCCACCAGTTCAGGGGGCTACGAGCAGTACTTC	CATSSGGYEQYF
-	-	TRBV9	TRBJ2-2	TGTGCCAGCAGCTCGACAGTGAACACCGGGGAGCTGTTTTTT	CASSSTVNTGELFF
-	TRBD2	TRBV27	TRBJ2-1	TGTGCCAGCAGCCCGCTAGCGGGGCGGCCCTACAATGAGCAGTTCTTC	CASSPLAGRPYNEQFF
-	-	TRBV27	TRBJ1-2	TGTGCCAGCAGTTTCGTAGCTAACTATGGCTACACCTTC	CASSFVANYGYTF
-	TRBD1	TRBV19	TRBJ1-3	TGTGCCAGCAATGGGACAGGGCCAAACACCATATATTTT	CASNGTGPNTIYF
-	TRBD1	TRBV15	TRBJ1-1	TGTGCCACCAGCAGAGGGGACAGCGATGGGGAGATAGGATCTGAAGCTTTCTTT	CATSRGDSDGEIGSEAFF
-	-	TRBV24-1	TRBJ2-7	TGTGCCACCAGTGATTTTGGGCACGAGCAGTACTTC	CATSDFGHEQYF
-	-	TRBV6-5	TRBJ1-4	TGTGCCAGCAGTTACTCGGCCGGGGTCGGAAATGAAAAACTGTTTTTT	CASSYSAGVGNEKLFF
-	-	TRBV2	TRBJ1-2	TGTGCCAGCAGGGCCGGGGGAGAAACCATTTATGGCTACACCTTC	CASRAGGETIYGYTF
few	TRBD1	TRBV30	TRBJ2-7	TGTGCCTGGAGTGAGACAGGGGCCAACGAGCAGTACTTC	CAWSETGANEQYF
-	-	TRBV19	TRBJ2-7	TGTGCCAGTAGTACGCGGACTCGGGGAATCGAGCAGTACTTC	CASSTRTRGIEQYF
-	-	TRBV2	TRBJ2-1	TGTGCCAAGGGGGACTACCCTCCCTACAATGAGCAGTTCTTC	CAKGDYPPYNEQFF
-	TRBD1	TRBV14	TRBJ1-2	TGTGCCAGCAGCCAAGCCCAGGGCGGTTTGGGACAGGGAGAATATGGCTACACCTTC	CASSQAQGGLGQGEYGYTF
once	-	TRBV27	TRBJ1-6	TGTGCCAGCAGTTTATGGGTGGCGGGGACGCGGAATTCACCCCTCCACTTT	CASSLWVAGTRNSPLHF
-	TRBD1	TRBV28	TRBJ2-1	TGTGCCAGCAGCCCCGGGGACAGGGTCTCCTACAATGAGCAGTTCTTC	CASSPGDRVSYNEQFF
-	TRBD1	TRBV4-2	TRBJ1-3	TGTGCCAGCAGCCCGCAGCCCGAACAGGGGCCCTCTGGAAACACCATATATTTT	CASSPQPEQGPSGNTIYF
-	-	TRBV7-2	TRBJ2-2	TGTGCCAGCAGCACCCCCGGGTCTACCACCGGGGAGCTGTTTTTT	CASSTPGSTTGELFF
-	-	TRBV11-2	TRBJ2-1	TGTGCCAGCAGCTTAGCACAGGGCATCTACAATGAGCAGTTCTTC	CASSLAQGIYNEQFF
-	-	TRBV27	TRBJ1-1	TGTGCCAGCAGTGGGGCAGCCGCTTTGAACACTGAAGCTTTCTTT	CASSGAAALNTEAFF
-	-	TRBV9	TRBJ2-1	TGTGCCAGCAGCGTAGTCGGGGGTTCCTACAATGAGCAGTTCTTC	CASSVVGGSYNEQFF
-	TRBD1	TRBV4-2	TRBJ1-4	TGTGCCAGCAGCCAAGCCCCGGGGAGGCAGGGGGCTGATGAAAAACTGTTTTTT	CASSQAPGRQGADEKLFF
-	TRBD2	TRBV24-1	TRBJ2-1	TGTGCCACCAGTGATTCGTATAGCGGGAAAGGGGTCAATGAGCAGTTCTTC	CATSDSYSGKGVNEQFF
-	TRBD1	TRBV6-5	TRBJ2-3	TGTGCCAGCAGCCGGGACAGCCGCACAGATACGCAGTATTTT	CASSRDSRTDTQYF
-	-	TRBV5-4	TRBJ2-7	TGTGCCAGCAGCTTAGGGGGGGGGAAAGTGCAGTACTTC	CASSLGGGKVQYF
-	TRBD1	TRBV7-2	TRBJ2-7	TGTGCCAGCAGCTTAGCCACAGGGGGCTACGAGCAGTACTTC	CASSLATGGYEQYF
once	TRBD1	TRBV27	TRBJ1-5	TGTGCCAGCAGCCGGACAGGGGCCAATCAGCCCCAGCATTTT	CASSRTGANQPQHF
-	TRBD2	TRBV29-1	TRBJ2-3	TGCAGCGCCCGGACTAGCGGGAGCTACACAGATACGCAGTATTTT	CSARTSGSYTDTQYF
-	-	TRBV6-1	TRBJ1-5	TGTGCCAGCAGTGACCCAACACGGGGAGGCTTTGACAATCAGCCCCAGCATTTT	CASSDPTRGGFDNQPQHF
once	-	TRBV6-6	TRBJ1-2	TGTGCCAGCAGTTACTCCTCCGGCAGGGACTATGGCTACACCTTC	CASSYSSGRDYGYTF
-	-	TRBV4-1	TRBJ2-7	TGCGCCAGCAGCCTTCGTGTAGCGAAATACGAGCAGTACTTC	CASSLRVAKYEQYF
few	-	TRBV24-1	TRBJ2-3	TGTGCCACCAGTGATAGCAGAGCTTCGGGGGTGGAGGCAGATACGCAGTATTTT	CATSDSRASGVEADTQYF
once	-	TRBV14	TRBJ1-1	TGTGCCAGCAGCACAGGGATGGTTGAAGCTTTCTTT	CASSTGMVEAFF
-	TRBD1	TRBV9	TRBJ1-4	TGTGCCAGCAGCGGGGGACAGGGGGCGTTCGAAAAACTGTTTTTT	CASSGGQGAFEKLFF
-	-	TRBV19	TRBJ1-3	TGTGCCAGTAGTACCCGGACTCAGATCGGAAACACCATATATTTT	CASSTRTQIGNTIYF
once	TRBD1	TRBV5-1	TRBJ2-4	TGCGCCAGCAGCTTGGGGACAGGGGGCTTGTGGGCCAAAAACATTCAGTACTTC	CASSLGTGGLWAKNIQYF
-	TRBD1	TRBV4-2	TRBJ1-2	TGTGCCAGCAGCGGTACCGGAGGACAGGGAGACTATGGCTACACCTTC	CASSGTGGQGDYGYTF
once	TRBD1	TRBV7-2	TRBJ1-2	TGTGCCAGCAGCGTCCGAAGAACAGGGGCGAACTATGGCTACACCTTC	CASSVRRTGANYGYTF
-	-	TRBV7-2	TRBJ2-2	TGTGCCAGCAGCCCAACAGGGTCGAACACCGGGGAGCTGTTTTTT	CASSPTGSNTGELFF
-	-	TRBV19	TRBJ2-7	TGTGCCAGTAGTATACGGGGTGAGGGCGGGCTTGCCTACGAGCAGTACTTC	CASSIRGEGGLAYEQYF
-	TRBD2	TRBV5-1	TRBJ2-7	TGCGCCAGCAGCCAGAGGCCGGGAGGCTCATACGAGCAGTACTTC	CASSQRPGGSYEQYF
-	TRBD1	TRBV19	TRBJ2-5	TGTGCCAGTAGTACGACAGGGGGGGGGACCCAGTACTTC	CASSTTGGGTQYF
-	TRBD2	TRBV5-1	TRBJ2-1	TGCGCCAGCAGCTCGGGAGGCGGGAGAGGATACAATGAGCAGTTCTTC	CASSSGGGRGYNEQFF
-	-	TRBV7-6	TRBJ1-1	TGTGCCAGCAGCCCCAGGGGTCTGGCCGGATCACGGGGCACTGAAGCTTTCTTT	CASSPRGLAGSRGTEAFF
-	TRBD1	TRBV27	TRBJ1-1	TGTGCCACCATGGTTGATGTGACAGGGTCTTTTACTGAAGCTTTCTTT	CATMVDVTGSFTEAFF
-	-	TRBV5-8	TRBJ2-7	TGTGCCAGCAGCCCGTCGGTTCAAACCTACGAGCAGTACTTC	CASSPSVQTYEQYF